The present entry profiles one T cell receptor (beta chain) with its context. The data originate from a study of T cells in Graves' hyperthyroidism and ophthalmopathy. The CDR3 regions of TCR beta were amplified from RNA transcripts. An initial round of RT-PCR targeting the TCR CDR3 relied on the HTBI primer set. TCRdb passed the multiplex PCR reads through MiXCR, listing each CDR3 protein once. The table has roughly 380,000 distinct CDR3 sequences, around 14% seen once. Sample: blood. The receptor's source is a woman aged 55-70 years with Graves' hyperthyroidism.

This CDR3 reads CASSLGPGGGKNIQYF. For the CDR3, the DNA is TGTGCCAGCAGCTTAGGGCCGGGAGGAGGCAAAAACATTCAGTACTTC. The chain combines TRBV13 with TRBJ2-4; TRBD2 aligns across 7 bases. Germline V gene lookup returns CDR1 PRHDT and CDR2 FYEKMQ (reference sequence). V lost 0 bases to trimming and J lost 3 bases; unmatched junction nucleotides: 5. The CDR3 has 16 amino acids.